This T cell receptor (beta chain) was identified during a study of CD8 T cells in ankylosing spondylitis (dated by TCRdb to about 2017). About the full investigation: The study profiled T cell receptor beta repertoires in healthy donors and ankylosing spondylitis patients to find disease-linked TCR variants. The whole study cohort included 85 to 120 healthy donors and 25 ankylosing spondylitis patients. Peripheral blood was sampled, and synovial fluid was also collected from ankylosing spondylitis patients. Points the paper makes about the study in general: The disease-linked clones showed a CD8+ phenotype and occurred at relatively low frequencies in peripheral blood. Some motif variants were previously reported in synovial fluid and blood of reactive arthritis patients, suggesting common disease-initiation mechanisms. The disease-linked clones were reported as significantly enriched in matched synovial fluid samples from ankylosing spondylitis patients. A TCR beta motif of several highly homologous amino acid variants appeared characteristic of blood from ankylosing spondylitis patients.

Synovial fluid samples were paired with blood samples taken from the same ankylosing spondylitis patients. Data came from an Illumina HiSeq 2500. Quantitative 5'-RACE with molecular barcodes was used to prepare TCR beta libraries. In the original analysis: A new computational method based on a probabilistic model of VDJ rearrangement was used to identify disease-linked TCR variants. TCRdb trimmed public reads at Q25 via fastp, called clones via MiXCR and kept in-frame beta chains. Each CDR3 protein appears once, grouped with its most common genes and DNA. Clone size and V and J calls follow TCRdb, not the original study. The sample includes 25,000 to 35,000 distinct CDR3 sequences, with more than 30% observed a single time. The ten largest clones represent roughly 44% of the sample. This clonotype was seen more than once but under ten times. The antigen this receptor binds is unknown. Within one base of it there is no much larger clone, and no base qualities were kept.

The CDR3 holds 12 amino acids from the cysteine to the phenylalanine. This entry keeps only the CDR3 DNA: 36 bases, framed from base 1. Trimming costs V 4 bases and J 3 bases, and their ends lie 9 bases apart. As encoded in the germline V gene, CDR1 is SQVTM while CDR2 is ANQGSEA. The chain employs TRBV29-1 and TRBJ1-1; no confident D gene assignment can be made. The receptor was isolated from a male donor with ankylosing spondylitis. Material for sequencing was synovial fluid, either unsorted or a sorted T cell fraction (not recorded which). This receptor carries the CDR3 CSVGRQDTEAFF. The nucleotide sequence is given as TGCAGCGTTGGCAGGCAGGACACTGAAGCTTTCTTT.